Sequencing of this TCR beta chain was carried out in a study of T cell changes during pregnancy in multiple sclerosis. Germline V gene lookup returns CDR1 SEHNR and CDR2 FQNEAQ (reference sequence). V shed 5 bases and J 4 bases; nucleotides not matched to a gene: 4. This CDR3 comprises 13 residues. Measured with immunoSEQ multiplex PCR; TCRdb has only the in-frame clones, and not every one. The data contain approximately 97,000 clones, 90% to 95% of them singletons. Source: peripheral blood, taken after pregnancy. The chain is built from TRBV7-9 and TRBJ1-2, with 7 bases matching TRBD1. The sequence was collected from a female donor in good health, enrolled as a control in a pregnancy study. The DNA of the CDR3 is TGTGCCAGCAGCGTCGGACAGGCCTATGGCTACACCTTC. Protein sequence: CASSVGQAYGYTF.